This is a list of T cell receptor beta chains from one sample in a study of T cells in Graves' hyperthyroidism and ophthalmopathy. Via MiXCR, TCRdb re-called the multiplex PCR reads, giving one row per CDR3 protein. The sample includes more than 550,000 distinct CDR3 sequences, 17% of them seen just once. What was sequenced was blood. These receptors were collected from a man aged 45-65 years with Graves' hyperthyroidism. Both conserved end residues are part of each CDR3. Fields, in order: V gene, CDR3 length, J gene, clone size, D gene, CDR3 DNA, CDR3 protein. D genes are given only for firm matches. For some rows the clone size is stated as once, few or many, or as a class when expanded; others skip it.

>TRBV3-1|12|TRBJ1-1|few|NA
TGTGCCAGCAGCACGCCGGGGACTGAAGCTTTCTTT
CASSTPGTEAFF
>TRBV20-1|11|TRBJ2-7|many|TRBD1
TGCAGTGCTCGGGACAGCTACGAGCAGTACTTC
CSARDSYEQYF
>TRBV29-1|12|TRBJ2-2|few|NA
TGCAGCGTTGAGCAGGACACCGGGGAGCTGTTTTTT
CSVEQDTGELFF
>TRBV27|13|TRBJ2-3|NA|NA
TGTGCCAGCAGCGCTAGGACAAGAGATACGCAGTATTTT
CASSARTRDTQYF
>TRBV15|16|TRBJ2-3|NA|NA
TGTGCCACCAGCAGGGGCTTGGGGGCCCGCACAGATACGCAGTATTTT
CATSRGLGARTDTQYF
>TRBV18|16|TRBJ1-2|many|NA
TGTGCCAGCCGTACCGAGACGGAGGCGGCTAACTATGGCTACACCTTC
CASRTETEAANYGYTF
>TRBV6-6|15|TRBJ2-2|many|NA
TGTGCCAGCAGTTATTCGTGGGAGACCACCGGGGAGCTGTTTTTT
CASSYSWETTGELFF
>TRBV6-1|15|TRBJ2-1|NA|TRBD2
TGTGCCAGCAGCGAAATGGGACTAGCGGTTGACGAGCAGTTCTTC
CASSEMGLAVDEQFF
>TRBV3-1|17|TRBJ2-7|NA|NA
TGTGCCAGCAGCCAAGGAGGAGGGACCTCGGTCTCCTACGAGCAGTACTTC
CASSQGGGTSVSYEQYF
>TRBV2|15|TRBJ2-2|NA|TRBD1
TGTGCCAGCAGAGCCGGGACAGTGAACACCGGGGAGCTGTTTTTT
CASRAGTVNTGELFF
>TRBV13|15|TRBJ1-1|few|TRBD1
TGTGCCAGCAGCGCCAAACAGGGGGCGGACACTGAAGCTTTCTTT
CASSAKQGADTEAFF
>TRBV25-1|17|TRBJ1-5|NA|NA
TGTGCCAGCAGTGGCACGACTGTCGGGTTAAAGGATCAGCCCCAGCATTTT
CASSGTTVGLKDQPQHF
>TRBV6-2/TRBV6-3|15|TRBJ1-5|NA|TRBD1
TGTGCCAGCAGTCGACAGGGCCCTAGCAATCAGCCCCAGCATTTT
CASSRQGPSNQPQHF
>TRBV9|14|TRBJ1-2|NA|TRBD1
TGTGCCAGCAGCCCCGAGACAGGGAGGTACGGCTACACCTTC
CASSPETGRYGYTF
>TRBV12-3/TRBV12-4|16|TRBJ2-3|many|TRBD2
TGTGCCAGCAGACCTCCTAGCGGGGGGATCACAGATACGCAGTATTTT
CASRPPSGGITDTQYF
>TRBV10-3|16|TRBJ2-1|NA|TRBD2
TGTGCCATCAGTGAATTGTGGGCTAGCGGGAACAATGAGCAGTTCTTC
CAISELWASGNNEQFF
>TRBV12-3/TRBV12-4|17|TRBJ2-6|NA|TRBD2
TGTGCCACCAGTGATACAGCGGGAGGGTCTGGGGCCAACGTCCTGACTTTC
CATSDTAGGSGANVLTF
>TRBV6-1|16|TRBJ1-5|few|TRBD1
TGTGCCAGCAGTCGATACGCGACAGGGAACAGTCAGCCCCAGCATTTT
CASSRYATGNSQPQHF
>TRBV29-1|14|TRBJ2-1|NA|NA
TGCAGCGTTGAAACAGGGAGCTCCTACAATGAGCAGTTCTTC
CSVETGSSYNEQFF
>TRBV28|14|TRBJ1-1|NA|NA
TGTGCCAACAGTTTGACAGTTAGGAACACTGAAGCTTTCTTT
CANSLTVRNTEAFF
>TRBV12-3/TRBV12-4|16|TRBJ2-2|NA|TRBD2
TGTGCCAGCAGTCCTGTGGGGGGACTAGGGGCCGGGGAGCTGTTTTTT
CASSPVGGLGAGELFF
>TRBV7-8|17|TRBJ2-7|NA|TRBD1
TGTGCCAGCAGCTTATTGGGACAGGGACCATTCTCCTACGAGCAGTACTTC
CASSLLGQGPFSYEQYF